The text below deals with one T cell receptor (beta chain). HTBI primers from iRepertoire and Arm-PCR of CDR3 regions yielded the TCR beta libraries. In the authors' workflow: The samples yielded 62 TRBV and some 15 TRBJ segments. One entry per CDR3 protein results from TCRdb running MiXCR on the multiplex PCR reads. TCRdb, not the authors, supplied the V and J calls. There are about 540,000 distinct CDR3 sequences in the sample; around an eighth occur only once, and more than 8.5% lies in the top ten. Germline CDR1 is DFQATT and CDR2 is SNEGSKA (reference sequence). CDR3 length: 11 amino acids. V trimming: 7 bases; J trimming: 5 bases; junction bases outside the gene matches: 4. This specimen belongs to a study of regulatory T cells in long-lasting Graves disease. As for time point: newly diagnosed GD, antithyroid drugs for less than 3 months. PBMC-derived RNA was used for the TCR library. One endocrinology department in Xi'an, China, was where patients came from.

These data were also reused for a study on T cells in Graves' hyperthyroidism and ophthalmopathy.

The TCR comes from a young man with Graves disease. The sequencing used peripheral blood mononuclear cells (PBMCs), collected at new diagnosis, from a patient treated with antithyroid drugs. The chain employs TRBV20-1 and TRBJ2-7; TRBD2 aligns across 8 bases. Here the CDR3 reads CSVNGRDEQYF. As DNA, the CDR3 is TGCAGTGTAAACGGGAGGGACGAGCAGTACTTC.